The clone carrying this T cell receptor beta chain was counted at least ten times. The antigen remains unidentified. This entry belongs to a study of T cells after yellow fever vaccination. Study at large: Researchers used SMART-Seq v4 Ultra Low Input to prepare fractions that had low cell numbers.

The germline V and J ends were trimmed by 4 bases and 5 bases, with 14 bases remaining between them. The CDR3 has 14 amino acids. CDR1 and CDR2 (germline): SGHTA, FQGNSA. TCRdb called the 5' RACE reads again in MiXCR, with one record for every CDR3 protein. The sample shows 200,000 to 300,000 distinct CDR3 sequences, more than 3.5% of them seen only once. Findings and limits, study-wide: Peaking on day 5 versus 15, the secondary response was faster but weaker. Repertoires obtained by FACS sorting could include abundant clonotypes that entered as contaminants from the bulk population.

This clonotype was obtained from a man between 18 and 35 years old who received the YFV17D yellow fever vaccine. The sequences come from PBMCs, collected 15 days after the yellow fever booster vaccination. The rearrangement uses TRBV7-2 and TRBJ2-5, with D tentatively TRBD1 (5 bases). As DNA, the CDR3 is TGTGCCAGCAGCTACTTAGCAGGGCTGGAGACCCAGTACTTC. Protein sequence: CASSYLAGLETQYF. Filled out from reference TRBV7-2 and TRBJ2-5, the complete variable domain reads GAGVSQSPSNKVTEKGKDVELRCDPISGHTALYWYRQSLGQGLEFLIYFQGNSAPDKSGLPSDRFSAERTGGSVSTLTIQRTQQEDSAVYLCASSYLAGLETQYFGPGTRLLVL.